These 23 T cell receptor beta chains originate from one sample sequenced in a study of T cell responses to AZD1222 COVID-19 vaccine. Sequenced by immunoSEQ multiplex PCR; TCRdb stores in-frame clones only, minus some. The table has some 100,000 clones, roughly nine tenths seen once. Material: peripheral blood, obtained on day 0 of AZD1222 vaccination. The receptor source for this set is an adult in good health.

V usage is TRBV4-1 and J usage is TRBJ1-5, with a weak D call TRBD1 (5 bases). The germline V and J ends were trimmed by 8 bases and 7 bases, with 18 bases remaining between them. Germline V gene sequence: CDR1 MGHRA, CDR2 YSYEKL. The CDR3 has 14 residues. CDR3 coding DNA: TGCGCCAGCCGGGACCCTGGGCCGGGGCAGCCCCAGCATTTT. It yields the protein CASRDPGPGQPQHF.

This chain joins TRBV3-1 (or the pseudogene TRBV3-2) and TRBJ1-6; 7 bases match TRBD1. The CDR3 has 16 amino acids. Germline loops: CDR1 LGHDT, CDR2 YNNKEL (reference sequence). Trimming took 2 bases from V and 8 from J; bases not matched to a gene: 9. CDR3 protein: CASSQTIQGLDSPLHF. The DNA for the CDR3 is TGTGCCAGCAGCCAAACTATACAGGGGTTGGATTCACCCCTCCACTTT.

CDR3 coding DNA: TGTGCCAGCAGTGACCCGGGACTAGCGGGAGGAAAACAGTTCTTC. This encodes CASSDPGLAGGKQFF. V usage is TRBV2 and J usage is TRBJ2-1; 15 bases agree with TRBD2. V trimming: 3 bases; J trimming: 13 bases; junction bases outside the gene matches: 7. Germline loops: CDR1 SNHLY, CDR2 FYNNEI. The CDR3 consists of 15 residues.

The V gene is TRBV9, the J gene TRBJ2-2, with D hard to call. CDR1 and CDR2 from the germline V gene are SGDLS and YYNGEE. Trimming took 2 bases from V and 0 from J, leaving 11 bases between them. The CDR3 length is 16 residues. CDR3 nucleotide sequence: TGTGCCAGCAGCGTGGAGTCCAGCGCGAACACCGGGGAGCTGTTTTTT. Translation: CASSVESSANTGELFF.

The rearrangement uses TRBV19 and TRBJ1-5; D unresolved. Trimming stripped 8 bases from V and 9 bases from J, with 20 bases between. The CDR3 spans 14 residues. Germline loops: CDR1 LNHDA, CDR2 SQIVND (reference sequence). This CDR3 reads CASLAVGASGPQHF. In DNA, the CDR3 is TGTGCCAGTCTGGCCGTGGGCGCATCGGGGCCCCAGCATTTT.

The chain employs TRBV2 and TRBJ2-6; no definite D call. V lost 1 base, J lost 0 bases, and 4 bases lay in between. This CDR3 comprises 15 residues. The germline V gene has CDR1 SNHLY and CDR2 FYNNEI. The DNA for the CDR3 is TGTGCCAGCAGTGAAGGACCCTCTGGGGCCAACGTCCTGACTTTC. Encoded protein: CASSEGPSGANVLTF.

This sequence joins TRBV11-2 and TRBJ2-1; TRBD2 agrees at 12 bases. This CDR3 comprises 14 residues. V lost 3 bases, J lost 7 bases, and 1 base stayed unmatched. Germline V gene sequence: CDR1 SGHAT, CDR2 FQNNGV. CDR3 residues: CASSLTSGRNEQFF. As DNA, the CDR3 is TGTGCCAGCAGCTTGACTAGCGGGAGAAATGAGCAGTTCTTC. The full variable domain, with the rest looked up from reference TRBV11-2 and TRBJ2-1, is EAGVAQSPRYKIIEKRQSVAFWCNPISGHATLYWYQQILGQGPKLLIQFQNNGVVDDSQLPKDRFSAERLKGVDSTLKIQPAKLEDSAVYLCASSLTSGRNEQFFGPGTRLTVL.

The chain recombines TRBV2 with TRBJ1-5, with D maybe TRBD1 (5 bases). CDR1 is SNHLY and CDR2 is FYNNEI in the germline V gene. There are 15 residues in the CDR3. Trimming took 4 bases from V and 6 from J, leaving 16 bases between them. DNA for the CDR3: TGTGCCAGCAGTGCCCAGGGACCGGTGGGTCAGCCCCAGCATTTT. As protein: CASSAQGPVGQPQHF.

Here the CDR3 DNA reads TGTGCCACCACCAGGGGACTGCCGAACACCGGGGAGCTGTTTTTT. Translated, it gives CATTRGLPNTGELFF. The chain recombines TRBV15 with TRBJ2-2; D assignment may be TRBD1 or TRBD2 (6 bases each). From germline, CDR1 is LNHNV and CDR2 YYDKDF (reference sequence). V lost 7 bases, J lost 0 bases, and 12 bases lay in between. This CDR3 has 15 amino acids.

The rearrangement joins TRBV29-1 to TRBJ1-2, with TRBD1 as a possible D gene (5 bases). V lost 7 bases, J lost 5 bases, and 17 bases lay in between. The CDR3 is 13 amino acids. CDR1 and CDR2 (germline): SQVTM, ANQGSEA. CDR3 region: CSAEQVAPYGYTF. CDR3 DNA: TGCAGCGCAGAACAGGTTGCTCCTTATGGCTACACCTTC.

The rearrangement uses TRBV3-1 (or the pseudogene TRBV3-2) and TRBJ2-1; unclear D gene. The CDR3 is made up of 15 amino acids. Germline loops: CDR1 LGHDT, CDR2 YNNKEL (reference sequence). Trimming cost V 0 bases and J 4 bases, with 10 bases left between them. This CDR3 is CASSQDSLGYNEQFF. CDR3 bases: TGTGCCAGCAGCCAAGATAGCCTAGGGTACAATGAGCAGTTCTTC.

Comments on this clone: Its ends do not fully match the called genes, so a read error is possible. This chain uses TRBV4-1 with TRBJ2-1; 14 bases are shared with TRBD2. Per the germline V gene, CDR1 is MGHRA and CDR2 is YSYEKL. This CDR3 contains 19 residues. The CDR3 here is CARSRSGTSGGSSYNEQFF. The CDR3 nucleotides read TGCGCCCGCAGCCGATCCGGGACTAGCGGGGGCAGCTCCTACAATGAGCAGTTCTTC.

The CDR3 nucleotides read TGCGCCAGCAGCTTGTCGGGCAGGGGGCGCGGAGATACGCAGTATTTT. Translating it yields CASSLSGRGRGDTQYF. J is TRBJ2-3 and V is TRBV5-1; 8 bases are a match to TRBD1. Germline trimming cut 1 base from V and 5 bases from J; bases unmatched to any gene: 9. This CDR3 comprises 16 residues. CDR1 is SGHRS, CDR2 YFSETQ, per germline. Variable domain in full (rest from reference TRBV5-1 and TRBJ2-3): KAGVTQTPRYLIKTRGQQVTLSCSPISGHRSVSWYQQTPGQGLQFLFEYFSETQRNKGNFPGRFSGRQFSNSRSEMNVSTLELGDSALYLCASSLSGRGRGDTQYFGPGTRLTVL.

The CDR3 is CATSPSKGGGNEKLFF. The CDR3 bases are TGTGCCACCAGCCCTTCGAAAGGGGGTGGTAATGAAAAACTGTTTTTT. This chain uses TRBV15 with TRBJ1-4, with D maybe TRBD1 (6 bases). The V and J ends lost 5 bases and 4 bases respectively, with 17 bases between them. Germline V lookup: CDR1 LNHNV, CDR2 YYDKDF (reference sequence). The CDR3 is 16 residues long.

The genes are TRBV2 and TRBJ2-5, with TRBD2 matching 11 bases. Germline CDR1 SNHLY, CDR2 FYNNEI. This CDR3 is 16 amino acids long. The junction had 11 bases not matched to a gene; V was cut back by 7 bases and J by 4 bases. For the CDR3, the DNA is TGTGCCAGCACCATACTAGCGGGGGCGTTCCCAGAGACCCAGTACTTC. Its translation is CASTILAGAFPETQYF.

The chain joins TRBV5-4 to TRBJ1-2; 7 positions agree with TRBD1. The CDR3 loop spans 15 amino acids. In germline, CDR1 is SGHNT, CDR2 YYREEE (reference sequence). After removal of 1 base from V and 4 bases from J, the junction contained 7 bases not matched to a gene. For the CDR3, the DNA is TGTGCCAGCAGCTTGCCTGGACAGGTGGTCTATGGCTACACCTTC. It codes for CASSLPGQVVYGYTF.

CDR3 sequence (DNA): TGTGCCAGCAGCCAAGGTCACCTGTTTGGGGAGCAGTACTTC. This encodes CASSQGHLFGEQYF. The chain joins TRBV14 to TRBJ2-7; D is unclear. Germline CDR1 is SGHDN and CDR2 is FVKESK. Trimming cost V 1 base and J 7 bases, with 14 bases left between them. CDR3 size: 14 residues.

CDR3 loop: CASSSPGQLETQYF. In DNA form, the CDR3 reads TGTGCCAGCAGTTCCCCTGGCCAGTTAGAGACCCAGTACTTC. V gene TRBV28 combines with J gene TRBJ2-5; D is uncertain. This CDR3 has 14 residues. V was pared by 4 bases and J by 4 bases, with 13 bases between. Germline V lookup: CDR1 MDHEN, CDR2 SYDVKM.

Only one count was recorded for this clone. The chain combines TRBV4-2 with TRBJ1-5; D not resolved. The germline gives CDR1 LGHNA, CDR2 YNFKEQ. The CDR3 runs 16 residues. V was trimmed by 0 bases and J by 7 bases, leaving 16 bases between them. In DNA, the CDR3 is TGTGCCAGCAGCCAAGATTCCGGGTGGGCTGGCCAGCCCCAGCATTTT. It encodes CASSQDSGWAGQPQHF.

This clone was observed a handful of times. V and J are TRBV28 and TRBJ2-7; D is ambiguous. Germline CDR1 and CDR2: MDHEN and SYDVKM. The CDR3 loop spans 14 amino acids. Trimming took 3 bases from V and 3 from J, leaving 12 bases between them. Here the CDR3 reads CASSFQVVGYEQYF. Written as DNA, the CDR3 is TGTGCCAGCAGTTTCCAGGTGGTAGGCTACGAGCAGTACTTC. The variable domain in full, completed from reference TRBV28 and TRBJ2-7, reads DVKVTQSSRYLVKRTGEKVFLECVQDMDHENMFWYRQDPGLGLRLIYFSYDVKMKEKGDIPEGYSVSREKKERFSLILESASTNQTSMYLCASSFQVVGYEQYFGPGTRLTVT.

The chain has TRBV5-5 and TRBJ1-4; 7 bases are shared with TRBD1. The CDR3 is made up of 19 amino acids. Germline trimming cut 0 bases from V and 4 bases from J; bases unmatched to any gene: 15. Germline V gene lookup returns CDR1 SGHKS and CDR2 YYEKEE (reference sequence). The CDR3 DNA sequence: TGTGCCAGCAGCTTGGGGTATGGGACAGTCGCAATGAATAATGAAAAACTGTTTTTT. It translates to CASSLGYGTVAMNNEKLFF.

The chain links TRBV18 to TRBJ1-1; D uncertain. V lost 3 bases, J lost 4 bases, and 12 bases lay in between. The germline gives CDR1 KGHSH, CDR2 LQKENI. This CDR3 region has 14 residues. CDR3 region: CASSPPARITEAFF. CDR3 DNA: TGTGCCAGCTCACCTCCGGCCCGAATCACTGAAGCTTTCTTT.

The genes are TRBV28 and TRBJ2-2, with unresolved D. The CDR3 loop spans 13 amino acids. Germline CDR1 is MDHEN and CDR2 is SYDVKM. V lost 2 bases and J lost 5, with 6 bases in between. The CDR3, as DNA: TGTGCCAGCAGTTTAGAGCAGACCGGGGAGCTGTTTTTT. As protein: CASSLEQTGELFF.